The 13 T cell receptor beta chains presented below share a single source sample, sequenced in a study of CD4 T cells in relation to SARS-CoV-2 and coronaviruses (dated by TCRdb to about 2021). Their specific antigens are unknown. Receptor amplification or capture employed the immunoSEQ multiplex PCR assay. TCRdb retrieved this table from immuneACCESS and kept in-frame rearrangements only. Not all clones are present; in checked studies, unresolved V genes account for under half, and no reason is known for the remainder. The sample table holds 20,000 or so clones, of which just under 80% were seen once. The ten largest clones represent approximately 20% of the sample. CD4+ T cells from unexposed donors were collected before the COVID-19 pandemic (2011-2018). After more than nine days of culture, CD4+ T cells were isolated with the EasySep CD4+ T cell isolation kit. The sequencing sample was made of CD4+ T cells from PBMCs, cultured in vitro. Receptor source: a human donor in good health.

The V and J genes are TRBV6-4 and TRBJ1-2; D unresolved. The germline V gene encodes CDR1 MRHNA and CDR2 SNTAGT. Trimming shortened V by 2 bases and J by 8 bases, and 9 bases separated the two germline ends. This CDR3 is built from 12 residues. The CDR3 bases are TGTGCCAGCAGTGACAGCTTAGGAGGCTACACCTTC. It translates to CASSDSLGGYTF.

The V call is TRBV5-1, the J call TRBJ1-2; 8 bases match TRBD1. The CDR3 is 15 amino acids. Germline CDR1 SGHRS, CDR2 YFSETQ. After removal of 5 bases from V and 1 base from J, the junction contained 7 bases not matched to a gene. The CDR3 protein is CASRGGQEINYGYTF. The CDR3 DNA is TGCGCCAGCAGAGGGGGACAGGAGATTAACTATGGCTACACCTTC. Together with reference TRBV5-1 and TRBJ1-2, the CDR3 gives the full variable domain: KAGVTQTPRYLIKTRGQQVTLSCSPISGHRSVSWYQQTPGQGLQFLFEYFSETQRNKGNFPGRFSGRQFSNSRSEMNVSTLELGDSALYLCASRGGQEINYGYTFGSGTRLTVV.

This sequence joins TRBV7-3 and TRBJ1-3, with D possibly matching TRBD1 (6 bases). Germline loops: CDR1 SGHTA, CDR2 FQGTGA. Trimming took 4 bases from V and 4 from J, leaving 17 bases between them. The CDR3 is 16 residues long. This chain's CDR3 is CASSSGGGATGNTIYF. The CDR3 coding sequence is TGTGCCAGCAGCTCCGGAGGGGGGGCGACGGGAAACACCATATATTTT.

V usage is TRBV12-3 or TRBV12-4 and J usage is TRBJ1-2; 12 bases match TRBD1. V gave up 10 bases and J gave up 4 bases; unmatched junction bases: 4. The CDR3 covers 13 residues. Written as DNA, the CDR3 is TGTGCCACCGGGACAGGGGGCTTCTATGGCTACACCTTC. As protein: CATGTGGFYGYTF.

DNA for the CDR3: TGTGCCAGCAGCCCCGGGGTAGCGGGAGCGGACGAGCAGTACTTC. Its translation: CASSPGVAGADEQYF. The chain is built from TRBV6-2 or TRBV6-3 and TRBJ2-7; 9 bases are shared with TRBD2. With V trimmed by 6 bases and J by 5 bases, 11 bases remained unmatched. The CDR3 has 15 amino acids. The germline V gene has CDR1 MNHEY and CDR2 SVGEGT.

The chain uses TRBV10-3 and TRBJ1-4; D is possibly TRBD1 (6 bases). The CDR3 is made up of 15 amino acids. CDR1 ENHRY and CDR2 SYGVKD come from the germline V gene. Trimming pared 1 base from V and 8 bases from J, leaving 14 bases between. The chain's CDR3 is CAISEFRGLEEKLFF. The CDR3 coding sequence is TGTGCCATCAGTGAGTTCCGGGGGCTAGAAGAAAAACTGTTTTTT.

The chain combines TRBV24-1 with TRBJ2-3, with 10 bases that match TRBD2. Germline V gene lookup returns CDR1 KGHDR and CDR2 SFDVKD. The CDR3 consists of 16 residues. Trimming at V came to 2 bases and at J to 4 bases, leaving 5 bases not matched to a gene. The CDR3 DNA is TGTGCCACCAGTGATTATAGCGGGAGGAGGGCAGATACGCAGTATTTT. Encoded protein: CATSDYSGRRADTQYF.

The chain uses TRBV5-1 and TRBJ2-7; D is uncertain. The germline gives CDR1 SGHRS, CDR2 YFSETQ. This CDR3 comprises 12 residues. The V and J ends lost 3 bases and 3 bases respectively, with 7 bases between them. CDR3 amino acids: CASSSVLYEQYF. CDR3 nucleotides: TGCGCCAGCAGCTCGGTGCTCTACGAGCAGTACTTC.

The rearrangement joins TRBV27 to TRBJ1-4; D is undetermined. Germline V gene lookup returns CDR1 MNHEY and CDR2 SMNVEV (reference sequence). The V end was cut by 6 bases, the J end by 4 bases, with 12 bases between. The CDR3 covers 14 residues. CDR3 nucleotide sequence: TGTGCCAGCAGGAAAGGCCGTAATAATGAAAAACTGTTTTTT. As protein: CASRKGRNNEKLFF.

The chain carries TRBV27 and TRBJ2-7; 7 nucleotides agree with TRBD2. The V and J ends lost 2 bases and 0 bases, in that order; junction bases with no gene match: 4. From germline, CDR1 is MNHEY and CDR2 SMNVEV (reference sequence). The CDR3 has 15 residues. This chain's CDR3 is CASSLALANSYEQYF. The CDR3 DNA reads TGTGCCAGCAGTTTAGCACTAGCGAACTCCTACGAGCAGTACTTC.

The chain employs TRBV7-3 and TRBJ2-3; D tentatively fits TRBD1 or TRBD2 (5 bases each). The CDR3 is 13 residues long. Trimming removed 2 bases at V and 6 bases at J, with 9 bases between. CDR1 and CDR2 from the germline V gene are SGHTA and FQGTGA. The CDR3, as DNA: TGTGCCAGCAGCTTAGTCTGGGGGGATACGCAGTATTTT. Protein sequence: CASSLVWGDTQYF.

The chain recombines TRBV24-1 with TRBJ2-1; 10 bases align to TRBD2. With V trimmed by 3 bases and J by 6 bases, 7 bases remained unmatched. The CDR3 contains 16 residues. Germline loops: CDR1 KGHDR, CDR2 SFDVKD. CDR3 DNA: TGTGCCACCAGTGATCCCAGCGGGAGGGGGGGCAATGAGCAGTTCTTC. It encodes CATSDPSGRGGNEQFF.

The chain carries TRBV9 and TRBJ2-5, with unresolved D. Between the trimmed V and J ends, which lost 0 bases and 4 bases, there was a span of 16 bases. CDR3 size: 16 residues. CDR1 is SGDLS and CDR2 is YYNGEE in the germline V gene. The CDR3 sequence is CASSVGFEWAGETQYF. For the CDR3, the DNA is TGTGCCAGCAGCGTAGGATTCGAGTGGGCAGGAGAGACCCAGTACTTC.